This passage covers 31 T cell receptor beta chains from one sample sequenced in a study of breast tumors, draining lymph nodes, adjacent tissues. Axillary draining lymph nodes of breast cancer patients supplied the node samples. TCRdb ran MiXCR on the multiplex PCR reads and lists one entry per CDR3 protein. The table has roughly 120,000 distinct CDR3 sequences, about 20% seen once. The specimen sequenced was axillary lymph node tissue. The receptors were sampled from a female donor with breast cancer. Some clones in this sample may be carry-over from other donors' samples.

Notes on this clonotype: A much larger clonotype is one base distant, so this may be a read error. This chain connects TRBV20-1 to TRBJ2-1; D is possibly TRBD1 (6 bases). Germline lookup yields CDR1 DFQATT and CDR2 SNEGSKA (reference sequence). This CDR3 is 14 amino acids long. Here the CDR3 reads CSASSRGSYNGQFF. CDR3 nucleotide sequence: TGCAGTGCTAGTAGCAGGGGCTCCTACAATGGGCAGTTCTTC.

This clonotype has at least ten counts. This sequence joins TRBV5-1 and TRBJ2-1, with 10 bases identical to TRBD2. CDR3 length: 14 amino acids. The germline V gene encodes CDR1 SGHRS and CDR2 YFSETQ. The trim removed 8 bases at V and 5 bases at J, leaving 7 bases unmatched. The CDR3 DNA sequence: TGCGCCAGTTCAATAGCGGGAGGCCACAATGAGCAGTTCTTC. Protein product: CASSIAGGHNEQFF.

The sample holds many counts of this clonotype. The gene calls are TRBV9 and TRBJ2-5; 14 bases line up with TRBD2. The germline V gene has CDR1 SGDLS and CDR2 YYNGEE. The trim removed 0 bases at V and 5 bases at J, leaving 3 bases unmatched. The CDR3 spans 16 residues. The CDR3 bases are TGTGCCAGCAGCGTAGGACTAGCGGGGGGGATGGAGACCCAGTACTTC. Protein sequence: CASSVGLAGGMETQYF.

This clonotype was seen at least ten times. V and J are TRBV7-8 and TRBJ2-7; D tentatively fits TRBD1 or TRBD2 (5 bases each). The CDR3 runs 12 residues. V dropped 7 bases and J dropped 1 base, with 8 bases sitting between them. Germline CDR1 is SGHVS and CDR2 is FQNEAQ. The CDR3 is CASTGGSYEQYF. Here the CDR3 DNA reads TGTGCCAGCACTGGGGGATCCTACGAGCAGTACTTC.

Concerning this clonotype: A read error may be the cause here, since a much bigger clone is one base away. The J gene is TRBJ2-6, the V gene TRBV12-3 or TRBV12-4; D is perhaps TRBD2 (5 bases). This CDR3 is 16 amino acids long. The CDR3 DNA reads as TGTGCCAGCGGTTTCCTGGGAGTTGGCGGGGCCAACGTCCTGACTTTC. As protein: CASGFLGVGGANVLTF.

This clonotype was observed many times. The V and J genes are TRBV7-8 and TRBJ2-2; no definite D call. V was pared by 1 base and J by 2 bases, with 14 bases between. Germline CDR1 and CDR2: SGHVS and FQNEAQ. This CDR3 spans 17 amino acids. The CDR3 loop reads CASSLVFGSSNTGELFF. The CDR3 DNA reads as TGTGCCAGCAGCTTAGTCTTCGGGTCATCCAACACCGGGGAGCTGTTTTTT.

The CDR3 protein is CASSQRGGEKLFF. The CDR3 bases are TGTGCCAGCAGCCAAAGGGGGGGTGAAAAACTGTTTTTT. The V gene is TRBV3-1, the J gene TRBJ1-4, with a tentative D call TRBD1 (6 bases). In germline, CDR1 is LGHDT, CDR2 YNNKEL (reference sequence). The V end lost 2 bases, the J end lost 7 bases, and 8 bases lay between the germline ends. The CDR3 totals 13 residues. The entire variable domain, with the rest obtained from reference TRBV3-1 and TRBJ1-4, is as follows: DTAVSQTPKYLVTQMGNDKSIKCEQNLGHDTMYWYKQDSKKFLKIMFSYNNKELIINETVPNRFSPKSPDKAHLNLHINSLELGDSAVYFCASSQRGGEKLFFGSGTQLSVL.

The chain combines TRBV6-2 or TRBV6-3 with TRBJ2-1; 11 bases match TRBD2. CDR1 and CDR2 from the germline V gene are MNHEY and SVGEGT. The junction had 3 bases not matched to a gene; V was cut back by 6 bases and J by 2 bases. The CDR3 spans 15 residues. CDR3 in amino acids: CASRASGGTYNEQFF. CDR3 coding DNA: TGTGCCAGCAGGGCTAGCGGGGGGACCTACAATGAGCAGTTCTTC.

Many counts were recorded for this clonotype. One end of the junction varies from germline; a read error may be responsible. The chain joins TRBV7-7 to TRBJ1-4; no firm D call. The germline V gene has CDR1 SSHAT and CDR2 FNYEAQ (reference sequence). The length of the CDR3 is 15 residues. This CDR3 reads CASSPERATNEKLFF. CDR3 DNA sequence: TGTGCTAGCAGCCCCGAGAGGGCAACTAATGAAAAACTGTTTTTT. Filled out from reference TRBV7-7 and TRBJ1-4, the complete variable domain reads GAGVSQSPRYKVTKRGQDVTLRCDPISSHATLYWYQQALGQGPEFLTYFNYEAQPDKSGLPSDRFSAERPEGSISTLTIQRTEQRDSAMYRCASSPERATNEKLFFGSGTQLSVL.

The chain recombines TRBV5-1 with TRBJ2-6; no clear D. The CDR3 runs 18 residues. The germline V and J ends were trimmed by 5 bases and 0 bases, with 18 bases remaining between them. The germline V gene encodes CDR1 SGHRS and CDR2 YFSETQ. As DNA, the CDR3 is TGCGCCAGCAGACTGAACCGGGTCTCCACCTCTGGGGCCAACGTCCTGACTTTC. Its protein is CASRLNRVSTSGANVLTF.

This rearrangement joins TRBV18 to TRBJ2-6, with TRBD1 matching over 11 bases. The CDR3 covers 17 residues. Germline V gene sequence: CDR1 KGHSH, CDR2 LQKENI. Trimming took 4 bases from V and 1 from J; bases not matched to a gene: 3. The CDR3 region has the DNA TGTGCCAGCTCACAGGACAGGGGGCGGTCTGGGGCCAACGTCCTGACTTTC. It specifies CASSQDRGRSGANVLTF.

This clonotype was counted at least ten times. This chain uses TRBV20-1 with TRBJ2-7, with 11 bases that match TRBD2. The CDR3 has 13 amino acids. J gave up 1 base and V 5 bases, and 1 base lay outside the gene matches. Germline assignment: CDR1 DFQATT and CDR2 SNEGSKA (reference sequence). As DNA, the CDR3 is TGCAGTGCTCTAGCGGGAGGTTCCTACGAGCAGTACTTC. It translates to CSALAGGSYEQYF.

A remark on this clonotype: This clone may be a read error of a much larger clone one base away. This chain uses TRBV7-6 with TRBJ1-5; no reliable D call. In germline, CDR1 is SGHVS, CDR2 FNYEAQ. The CDR3 extends over 13 amino acids. The chain's CDR3 is CASSLNEGQPEHF. CDR3 nucleotide sequence: TGTGCCAGCAGCTTAAACGAAGGTCAGCCCGAGCATTTT.

The rearrangement uses TRBV2 and TRBJ2-6, with 8 bases aligning to TRBD1. Looked up from germline, CDR1 is SNHLY and CDR2 is FYNNEI. CDR3 size: 18 residues. Germline trimming cut 2 bases from V and 2 bases from J; bases unmatched to any gene: 8. CDR3 loop: CASSERGQEIPGANVLTF. The DNA for the CDR3 is TGTGCCAGCAGTGAAAGGGGACAGGAGATACCTGGGGCCAACGTCCTGACTTTC.

This clonotype appeared many times. The chain carries TRBV20-1 and TRBJ1-6; D call uncertain. The germline CDR1 and CDR2 sequences are DFQATT and SNEGSKA (reference sequence). Trimming took off 4 bases at V and 11 bases at J, with 15 bases between the two ends. The CDR3 contains 13 residues. CDR3 DNA: TGCAGTGCTACTCCGGGAGTCTCGGCACCCCTCCACTTT. Protein product: CSATPGVSAPLHF.

This chain uses TRBV20-1 with TRBJ1-5, with 10 bases identical to TRBD1. The CDR3 has 16 amino acids. Germline assignment: CDR1 DFQATT and CDR2 SNEGSKA (reference sequence). After removal of 0 bases from V and 3 bases from J, the junction contained 5 bases not matched to a gene. In nucleotides, the CDR3 is TGCAGTGCTAGAGAGCCGGGACAGGGGCTCAATCAGCCCCAGCATTTT. Amino acid sequence: CSAREPGQGLNQPQHF.

This rearrangement joins TRBV18 to TRBJ2-3, with 10 bases that match TRBD1. With V trimmed by 2 bases and J by 0 bases, 2 bases remained unmatched. The CDR3 is 16 amino acids. Germline CDR1 reads KGHSH; CDR2 reads LQKENI. Written as DNA, the CDR3 is TGTGCCAGCTCACCAGGGACAGGGGCTAGCACAGATACGCAGTATTTT. Protein: CASSPGTGASTDTQYF.

At least ten counts were recorded for this clonotype. The rearrangement joins TRBV15 to TRBJ1-5; 7 bases line up with TRBD1. Germline V gene lookup returns CDR1 LNHNV and CDR2 YYDKDF (reference sequence). The CDR3 loop spans 14 amino acids. V gave up 2 bases and J gave up 4 bases; unmatched junction bases: 2. In DNA form, the CDR3 reads TGTGCCACCAGCAGAATACAGGGGAATCAGCCCCAGCATTTT. It is translated as CATSRIQGNQPQHF. Full variable domain (outside the CDR3, taken from reference TRBV15 and TRBJ1-5): DAMVIQNPRYQVTQFGKPVTLSCSQTLNHNVMYWYQQKSSQAPKLLFHYYDKDFNNEADTPDNFQSRRPNTSFCFLDIRSPGLGDTAMYLCATSRIQGNQPQHFGDGTRLSIL.

Worth noting for this clonotype: A much bigger clone sits one base away, suggesting this may be a read error. The chain carries TRBV10-1 and TRBJ2-3, with 10 bases fitting TRBD2. This CDR3 is 16 amino acids long. Germline lookup yields CDR1 WNHNN and CDR2 SYGVQD (reference sequence). In DNA, the CDR3 is TGCGCCAGCTCCCCGAGGGGAGCGGGAGGGTCAGATACGCGGTATTTT. It encodes CASSPRGAGGSDTRYF.

This chain joins TRBV7-3 and TRBJ1-1, with D possibly being TRBD1 (5 bases). CDR1 and CDR2 from the germline V gene are SGHTA and FQGTGA. V was cut by 5 bases and J by 3 bases, with 22 bases left in between. The CDR3 length is 17 residues. Written as DNA, the CDR3 is TGTGCCAGCAGCAGACCCGTTCCGGGACCCCACCACACTGAAGCTTTCTTT. Its protein is CASSRPVPGPHHTEAFF. Supplemented by reference TRBV7-3 and TRBJ1-1, the full variable domain reads GAGVSQTPSNKVTEKGKYVELRCDPISGHTALYWYRQSLGQGPEFLIYFQGTGAADDSGLPNDRFFAVRPEGSVSTLKIQRTERGDSAVYLCASSRPVPGPHHTEAFFGQGTRLTVV.

This clonotype was seen repeatedly, ten times or more. The chain is built from TRBV3-1 and TRBJ2-3; TRBD2 matches at 12 bases. This CDR3 is 18 amino acids long. Germline assignment: CDR1 LGHDT and CDR2 YNNKEL (reference sequence). With V trimmed by 0 bases and J by 5 bases, 9 bases remained unmatched. The CDR3 protein is CASSQETASGRAVDTQYF. As DNA, the CDR3 is TGTGCCAGCAGCCAAGAAACGGCTAGCGGGAGGGCTGTAGATACGCAGTATTTT.

This clonotype came up many times. The rearrangement links TRBV19 to TRBJ1-2; weak D call: TRBD1 (6 bases). V shed 9 bases and J shed 6 bases, with 14 bases lying between them. CDR3 length: 12 residues. CDR1 and CDR2 from the germline V gene are LNHDA and SQIVND (reference sequence). The CDR3 coding sequence is TGTGCCAGCGGACAGACCTCTAATGGCTACACCTTC. Translating it yields CASGQTSNGYTF. Full variable domain (outside the CDR3, taken from reference TRBV19 and TRBJ1-2): DGGITQSPKYLFRKEGQNVTLSCEQNLNHDAMYWYRQDPGQGLRLIYYSQIVNDFQKGDIAEGYSVSREKKESFPLTVTSAQKNPTAFYLCASGQTSNGYTFGSGTRLTVV.

This clonotype was detected ten times or more. V usage is TRBV19 and J usage is TRBJ2-7; D gene ambiguous. Germline V gives CDR1 LNHDA, CDR2 SQIVND (reference sequence). Trimming left V 4 bases short and J 3 bases short, with 10 bases between. The CDR3 spans 13 residues. CDR3 in amino acids: CASSNRLGYEQYF. The CDR3 nucleotides read TGTGCCAGTAGTAACAGACTGGGCTACGAGCAGTACTTC.

The chain recombines TRBV27 with TRBJ2-1; possibly TRBD2 for D (6 bases). The V gene lost 3 bases and the J gene lost 6 bases, with 9 bases spanning the gap. The CDR3 consists of 13 residues. Germline CDR1 MNHEY, CDR2 SMNVEV (reference sequence). The CDR3 nucleotides are TGTGCCAGCAGTTTCGGGACTCTCAATGAGCAGTTCTTC. Amino acids: CASSFGTLNEQFF.

This clonotype came up many times. The genes are TRBV3-1 and TRBJ2-7; either TRBD1 or TRBD2 may fit D (6 bases each). Looked up from germline, CDR1 is LGHDT and CDR2 is YNNKEL (reference sequence). Trimming cost V 0 bases and J 7 bases, with 16 bases left between them. This CDR3 has 15 residues. The CDR3 sequence: CASSQDFRGAGEQYF. The CDR3 coding sequence is TGTGCCAGCAGCCAAGACTTTAGGGGGGCCGGGGAGCAGTACTTC.

Ten or more counts support this clonotype. V usage is TRBV6-5 and J usage is TRBJ1-3; D is unresolved. Germline loops: CDR1 MNHEY, CDR2 SVGAGI. This CDR3 comprises 17 residues. Deletions cut 0 bases from V and 4 bases from J, with 16 bases between. CDR3 amino acids: CASSYSSVRSTGNTIYF. CDR3 bases: TGTGCCAGCAGTTACTCTTCAGTGAGATCAACCGGAAACACCATATATTTT.

This clonotype ranks as medium-sized. The CDR3 spells CASSEASGSFDEQFF. The CDR3 region has the DNA TGTGCCAGCAGTGAAGCCAGCGGGAGCTTCGATGAGCAGTTCTTC. The chain is built from TRBV6-1 and TRBJ2-1; TRBD2 matches 8 bases. CDR3 length equals 15 residues. CDR1 and CDR2 (germline): MNHNS, SASEGT. The J segment lost 8 bases and the V segment lost 0 bases, leaving 6 bases of the junction unmatched.

This clonotype was observed at least ten times. The CDR3 region is CSARDRVEFTDTQYF. The CDR3, as DNA: TGCAGTGCTAGAGATCGTGTAGAATTCACAGATACGCAGTATTTT. The rearrangement uses TRBV20-1 and TRBJ2-3; D gene uncertain. CDR3 size: 15 residues. CDR1 and CDR2 from the germline V gene are DFQATT and SNEGSKA (reference sequence). Between the trimmed V and J ends, which lost 0 bases and 2 bases, there was a span of 12 bases.

Regarding this clonotype: Being one base from a much bigger clone, this may be a read error. The gene calls are TRBV20-1 and TRBJ2-1; no reliable D call. CDR3 size: 12 residues. Germline-derived CDR1 and CDR2 are DFQATT and SNEGSKA (reference sequence). CDR3 sequence reads: CSARGRGNGQFF. The CDR3 DNA reads TGCAGTGCTAGAGGACGTGGGAATGGGCAGTTCTTC.

The sample holds many counts of this clonotype. The chain combines TRBV7-9 with TRBJ2-3, with 11 bases lining up with TRBD2. Per germline, CDR1 SEHNR and CDR2 FQNEAQ (reference sequence). Germline trimming cut 5 bases from V and 2 bases from J; bases unmatched to any gene: 6. The CDR3 is 16 residues long. The CDR3 DNA is TGTGCCAGCAGCCCCGGACTAGCGGGTTTCACAGATACGCAGTATTTT. Its protein is CASSPGLAGFTDTQYF.

This clonotype was seen ten or more times. V and J are TRBV6-5 and TRBJ2-7, with 9 bases lining up with TRBD1. The CDR3 is 12 amino acids. The J segment lost 6 bases and the V segment lost 8 bases, leaving 5 bases of the junction unmatched. The germline V gene encodes CDR1 MNHEY and CDR2 SVGAGI. CDR3 protein: CASGDREAEQYF. The CDR3 DNA reads as TGTGCCAGCGGGGACAGGGAAGCCGAGCAGTACTTC.